This record looks at one T cell receptor beta chain sequence and its context. Trimming removed 3 bases from V and 8 bases from J, with 17 bases in between. The length of the CDR3 is 15 residues. The germline V gene encodes CDR1 LNHDA and CDR2 SQIVND (reference sequence). In the study's own analysis: Amplification of reference gene primers was used by the study to estimate nucleated cell counts. TCRdb's table, derived via immunoSEQ multiplex PCR, lists solely in-frame clones and lacks some. V, J and clone size derive from that table, while D and trimming were established from the DNA sequence. The repertoire holds 210,000 or so clones, with around 78% as singletons. This entry comes from a study of blood T cell repertoires in COVID-19. Overall study context: Sites across the United States, Italy and Spain contributed samples from acute and convalescent COVID-19. From T cells, B-cell-depleted T cells, or PBMCs came the material, which was cDNA or gDNA.

The material sequenced was peripheral blood. The V and J genes are TRBV19 and TRBJ2-4, with D maybe TRBD1 (7 bases). The sequence was collected from a woman over 75 with active or convalescent COVID-19. DNA for the CDR3: TGTGCCAGTAGTATCGTGGGCAGGGGGGTCGACATTCAGTACTTC. Amino acids: CASSIVGRGVDIQYF.